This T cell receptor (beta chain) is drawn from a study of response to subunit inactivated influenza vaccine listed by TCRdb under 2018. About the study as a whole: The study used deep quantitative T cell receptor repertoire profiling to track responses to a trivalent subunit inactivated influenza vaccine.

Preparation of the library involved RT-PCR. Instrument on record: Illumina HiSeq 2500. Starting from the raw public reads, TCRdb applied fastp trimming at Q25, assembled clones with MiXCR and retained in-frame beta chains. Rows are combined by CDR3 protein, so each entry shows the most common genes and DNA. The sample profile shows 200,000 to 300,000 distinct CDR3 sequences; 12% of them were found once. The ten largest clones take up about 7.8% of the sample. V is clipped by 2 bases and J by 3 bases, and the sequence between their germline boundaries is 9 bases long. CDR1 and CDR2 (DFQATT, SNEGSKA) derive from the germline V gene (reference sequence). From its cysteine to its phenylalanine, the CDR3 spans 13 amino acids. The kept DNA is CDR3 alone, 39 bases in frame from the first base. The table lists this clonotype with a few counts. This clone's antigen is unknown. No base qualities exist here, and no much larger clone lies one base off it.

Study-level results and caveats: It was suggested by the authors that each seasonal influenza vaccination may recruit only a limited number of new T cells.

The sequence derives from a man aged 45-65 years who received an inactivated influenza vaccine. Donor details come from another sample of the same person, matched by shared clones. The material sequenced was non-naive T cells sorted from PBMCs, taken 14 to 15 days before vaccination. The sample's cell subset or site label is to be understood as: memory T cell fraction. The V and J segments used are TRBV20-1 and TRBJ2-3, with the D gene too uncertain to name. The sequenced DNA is TGCAGTGCTAGACAGCCGGGTACAGATACGCAGTATTTT. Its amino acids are CSARQPGTDTQYF.